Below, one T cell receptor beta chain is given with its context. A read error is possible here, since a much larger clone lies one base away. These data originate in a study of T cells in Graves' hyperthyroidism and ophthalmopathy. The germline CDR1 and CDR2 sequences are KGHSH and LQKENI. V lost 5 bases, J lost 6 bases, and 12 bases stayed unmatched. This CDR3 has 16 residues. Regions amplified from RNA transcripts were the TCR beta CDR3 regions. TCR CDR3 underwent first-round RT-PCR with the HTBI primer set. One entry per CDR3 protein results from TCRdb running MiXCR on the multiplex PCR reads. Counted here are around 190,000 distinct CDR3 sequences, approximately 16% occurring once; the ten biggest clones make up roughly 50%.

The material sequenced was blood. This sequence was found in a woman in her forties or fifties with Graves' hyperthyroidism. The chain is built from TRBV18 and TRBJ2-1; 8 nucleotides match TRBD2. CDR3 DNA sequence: TGTGCCAGCTCATACCCGGGACTAGATGAGCCCAATGAGCAGTTCTTC. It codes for CASSYPGLDEPNEQFF.